Listed below are T cell receptor beta chains from one sample, sequenced in a study of T cell repertoires in cytomegalovirus infection. MiXCR was run by TCRdb on the reads, yielding one entry per CDR3 protein. Of around 280,000 distinct CDR3 sequences in the sample, roughly a tenth are singletons; the top ten hold about 2.3%. The sequenced material came from PBMCs. The source of these receptors is a human donor in good health (CMV status not recorded). Some clones in this sample may be carry-over from other donors' samples. Each CDR3 is given with its conserved first and last residue. Each record gives: V gene, clone size, J gene, D gene, CDR3 DNA, CDR3 protein. The D gene is left open where the match is weak. The size entry is marked missing in some rows and otherwise reads once, few, many or a size class.

V: TRBV6-5; size: many; J: TRBJ2-3; D: TRBD2; DNA: TGTGCCAGCAGTTACTCGACCCCGGGGGGACTCTTCAGCACAGATACGCAGTATTTT; CDR3: CASSYSTPGGLFSTDTQYF
V: TRBV2; size: NA; J: TRBJ2-2; D: NA; DNA: TGTGCCAGCCCCAGCCAGGAGAACACCGGGGAGCTGTTTTTT; CDR3: CASPSQENTGELFF
V: TRBV29-1; size: many; J: TRBJ2-1; D: TRBD2; DNA: TGCAGCGGGCGGGGGGGCCGAGTGCTGGACAATGAGCAGTTCTTC; CDR3: CSGRGGRVLDNEQFF
V: TRBV7-3; size: few; J: TRBJ2-3; D: NA; DNA: TGTGCCAGCAGCGAAATGTACAGGGAGGGCACAGATACGCAGTATTTT; CDR3: CASSEMYREGTDTQYF
V: TRBV4-3; size: NA; J: TRBJ2-2; D: NA; DNA: TGCGCCAGCAGCCAAGATCACGGGAACACCGGGGAGCTGTTTTTT; CDR3: CASSQDHGNTGELFF
V: TRBV14; size: few; J: TRBJ2-4; D: NA; DNA: TGTGCCAGCAGCCAGTCGGGGGCCCAAAACATTCAGTACTTC; CDR3: CASSQSGAQNIQYF
V: TRBV7-2; size: many; J: TRBJ1-1; D: NA; DNA: TGTGCCAGCAGCTTCTACAGTTCGAACACTGAAGCTTTCTTT; CDR3: CASSFYSSNTEAFF
V: TRBV3-1; size: NA; J: TRBJ1-2; D: TRBD1; DNA: TGTGCCAGCAGCCAAGAAAACAGGGGGAACTATGGCTACACCTTC; CDR3: CASSQENRGNYGYTF
V: TRBV28; size: many; J: TRBJ2-1; D: NA; DNA: TGTGCCAGCAGCGTTTCGGGGGGCTTATCCAATGAGCAGTTCTTC; CDR3: CASSVSGGLSNEQFF
V: TRBV28; size: many; J: TRBJ1-6; D: NA; DNA: TGTGCCAGCAGTTTTAATCCGGGGGTGGGGTCACCCCTCCACTTT; CDR3: CASSFNPGVGSPLHF
V: TRBV14; size: many; J: TRBJ2-1; D: TRBD1; DNA: TGTGCCAGCAGCCAACCGGGACAGGGGGCCTACAATGAGCAGTTCTTC; CDR3: CASSQPGQGAYNEQFF
V: TRBV10-3; size: NA; J: TRBJ2-5; D: NA; DNA: TGTGCCATCAGTGAGACCGGCCAAGAGACCCAGTACTTC; CDR3: CAISETGQETQYF
V: TRBV5-1; size: NA; J: TRBJ1-3; D: TRBD1; DNA: TGCGCCAGCAGCTTGGACCCGGGACAGGCAAATGGAAACACCATATATTTT; CDR3: CASSLDPGQANGNTIYF
V: TRBV12-3/TRBV12-4; size: few; J: TRBJ2-5; D: TRBD2; DNA: TGTGCCAGCAGCCCGAACCGGGGGGGCTTTGAGACCCAGTACTTC; CDR3: CASSPNRGGFETQYF
V: TRBV5-4; size: NA; J: TRBJ2-3; D: NA; DNA: TGTGCCAGCAGCTTGGAGGGGGGTGGGAATACGCAGTATTTT; CDR3: CASSLEGGGNTQYF
V: TRBV5-1; size: few; J: TRBJ2-7; D: NA; DNA: TGCGCCAGCAGCCAAGACTTCGGTGAAGGCTACGAGCAGTACTTC; CDR3: CASSQDFGEGYEQYF
V: TRBV7-2; size: many; J: TRBJ2-5; D: NA; DNA: TGTGCCAGCAGCTTATTGCGGGCAGAAGAGACCCAGTACTTC; CDR3: CASSLLRAEETQYF
V: TRBV6-2/TRBV6-3; size: many; J: TRBJ2-5; D: NA; DNA: TGTGCCAGCAGTTACTCGAGATCCAGCGGAGTGGGGTACCAAGAGACCCAGTACTTC; CDR3: CASSYSRSSGVGYQETQYF
V: TRBV25-1; size: NA; J: TRBJ1-5; D: NA; DNA: TGTGCCAGCGGGGACGTAGGTAATCAGCCCCAGCATTTT; CDR3: CASGDVGNQPQHF
V: TRBV6-6; size: many; J: TRBJ2-1; D: TRBD2; DNA: TGTGCCAGCAGTTACTCGGGGGCGCGGGGGGGCTCTCAATACCTTTATGAGCAGTTCTTC; CDR3: CASSYSGARGGSQYLYEQFF
V: TRBV11-3; size: many; J: TRBJ2-2; D: TRBD1; DNA: TGTGCCAGCAGCTTCAACAGGGGCAGCGGGGAGCTGTTTTTT; CDR3: CASSFNRGSGELFF
V: TRBV9; size: few; J: TRBJ2-1; D: NA; DNA: TGTGCCAGCAGCGCTACCAGGGGTGCTGGCTACAATGAGCAGTTCTTC; CDR3: CASSATRGAGYNEQFF
V: TRBV29-1; size: many; J: TRBJ2-5; D: NA; DNA: TGCAGCTCGAGCCTCGGGGGAAACCAAGAGACCCAGTACTTC; CDR3: CSSSLGGNQETQYF
V: TRBV3-1; size: NA; J: TRBJ2-1; D: TRBD1; DNA: TGTGCCAGCAGCCAGGGAAACAGGGGGAACAATGAGCAGTTCTTC; CDR3: CASSQGNRGNNEQFF
V: TRBV7-9; size: NA; J: TRBJ1-4; D: NA; DNA: TGTGCCAGCAGCGCCTCGACGGTTTCTAATGAAAAACTGTTTTTT; CDR3: CASSASTVSNEKLFF
V: TRBV28; size: few; J: TRBJ1-2; D: TRBD1; DNA: TGTGCCAGCAGTTCACCCCACGCTCTGCGACAGGGAAACTATGGCTACACCTTC; CDR3: CASSSPHALRQGNYGYTF
V: TRBV4-1; size: NA; J: TRBJ2-3; D: TRBD2; DNA: TGCGCCAGCAGCCAAGTTCTAGCGGGGGGGACAGATACGCAGTATTTT; CDR3: CASSQVLAGGTDTQYF
V: TRBV20-1; size: NA; J: TRBJ2-5; D: TRBD2; DNA: TGCAGTGCAGGCGTGAGCGGGGGCCCTCCGTACTTC; CDR3: CSAGVSGGPPYF
V: TRBV13; size: many; J: TRBJ1-2; D: TRBD1; DNA: TGTGCCAGCAGCTTAGTAGGGGGCAGGCATGGCTACACCTTC; CDR3: CASSLVGGRHGYTF
V: TRBV19; size: many; J: TRBJ1-2; D: NA; DNA: TGTGCCAGTAGTATGGGGCAGACCTTTAACTATGGCTACACCTTC; CDR3: CASSMGQTFNYGYTF
V: TRBV7-9; size: NA; J: TRBJ2-1; D: NA; DNA: TGTGCCAGCAGCCCCGCCGACAGGCGCAACTCCTACAATGAGCAGTTCTTC; CDR3: CASSPADRRNSYNEQFF
V: TRBV10-3; size: few; J: TRBJ2-1; D: NA; DNA: TGTGCCATCAGTGAGTCTGAGTATTCCAATGAGCAGTTCTTC; CDR3: CAISESEYSNEQFF
V: TRBV6-2/TRBV6-3; size: NA; J: TRBJ2-1; D: NA; DNA: TGTGCCAGCAGTTACTCGGTTCGCGGGGACTACAATGAGCAGTTCTTC; CDR3: CASSYSVRGDYNEQFF
V: TRBV6-5; size: many; J: TRBJ2-2; D: NA; DNA: TGTGCCAGCACCGGCCCAGGGGTCGGGGAGCTGTTTTTT; CDR3: CASTGPGVGELFF
V: TRBV11-3; size: many; J: TRBJ2-3; D: NA; DNA: TGTGCCAGCAGCCCGGGCCTTACATCAGATACGCAGTATTTT; CDR3: CASSPGLTSDTQYF
V: TRBV20-1; size: many; J: TRBJ1-5; D: TRBD1; DNA: TGCAGTGCTGGGACCGGACAGGGGGCGTCCGGTCAGCCCCAGCATTTT; CDR3: CSAGTGQGASGQPQHF
V: TRBV20-1; size: many; J: TRBJ2-2; D: NA; DNA: TGCAGTGCTACACTGGTGAACACCGGGGAGCTGTTTTTT; CDR3: CSATLVNTGELFF
V: TRBV3-1; size: NA; J: TRBJ2-1; D: NA; DNA: TGTGCCAGCAGCCTCTCAAAGGGGGACTACAATGAGCAGTTCTTC; CDR3: CASSLSKGDYNEQFF
V: TRBV7-9; size: many; J: TRBJ2-3; D: TRBD1; DNA: TGTGCCAGCAGCCAGACAGGGCCGATGGCAGATACGCAGTATTTT; CDR3: CASSQTGPMADTQYF